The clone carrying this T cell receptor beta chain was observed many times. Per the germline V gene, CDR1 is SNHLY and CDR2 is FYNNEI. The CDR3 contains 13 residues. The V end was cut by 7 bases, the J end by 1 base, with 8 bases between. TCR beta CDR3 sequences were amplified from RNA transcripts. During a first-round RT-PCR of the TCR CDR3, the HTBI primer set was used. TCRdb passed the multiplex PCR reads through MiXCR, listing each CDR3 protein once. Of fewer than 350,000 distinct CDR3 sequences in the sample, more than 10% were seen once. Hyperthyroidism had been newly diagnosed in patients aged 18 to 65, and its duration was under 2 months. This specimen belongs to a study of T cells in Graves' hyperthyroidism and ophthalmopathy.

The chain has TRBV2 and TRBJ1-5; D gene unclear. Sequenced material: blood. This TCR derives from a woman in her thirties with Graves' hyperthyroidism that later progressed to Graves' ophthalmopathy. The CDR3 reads CASKLDSNQPQHF. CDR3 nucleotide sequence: TGTGCCAGCAAGTTGGACAGCAATCAGCCCCAGCATTTT. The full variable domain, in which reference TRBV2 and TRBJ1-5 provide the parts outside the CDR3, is EPEVTQTPSHQVTQMGQEVILRCVPISNHLYFYWYRQILGQKVEFLVSFYNNEISEKSEIFDDQFSVERPDGSNFTLKIRSTKLEDSAMYFCASKLDSNQPQHFGDGTRLSIL.